The 21 T cell receptor beta chains presented below share a single source sample, sequenced in a study of early T cells in non-severe SARS-CoV-2 infection. TCRdb re-analysed the 5' RACE reads in MiXCR, keeping a single row per CDR3 protein. The top ten clones hold 2% to 2.5% of a sample with about 25,000 distinct CDR3 sequences, roughly 6% of them seen once. Sample: whole blood. Every receptor here comes from an adult who was a healthcare worker with PCR-confirmed SARS-CoV-2 infection or an uninfected control (not recorded which).

This clonotype has a count of ten or more. The gene calls are TRBV6-4 and TRBJ2-3; 11 bases map to TRBD2. From germline, CDR1 is MRHNA and CDR2 SNTAGT. J was trimmed by 4 bases and V by 2 bases; bases with no gene match: 5. The length of the CDR3 is 16 residues. This chain's CDR3 is CASSDVLAGGSDTQYF. The CDR3, as DNA: TGTGCCAGCAGTGACGTCCTAGCGGGGGGATCAGATACGCAGTATTTT.

This clonotype was seen ten or more times. The rearrangement uses TRBV12-5 and TRBJ1-2; tentatively, D is TRBD1 (6 bases). Trimming took 6 bases from V and 5 from J, leaving 13 bases between them. Germline V gene lookup returns CDR1 LGHNT and CDR2 FRNRAP. CDR3 size: 13 residues. In nucleotides, the CDR3 is TGTGCTAGTGGCCGGGACACGTCGTATGGCTACACCTTC. It is translated as CASGRDTSYGYTF.

Ten or more counts support this clonotype. The rearrangement joins TRBV9 to TRBJ2-1; TRBD2 agrees at 7 bases. The CDR3 runs 15 residues. In germline, CDR1 is SGDLS, CDR2 YYNGEE. Trimming removed 2 bases from V and 7 bases from J; junction bases left unmatched: 9. CDR3 loop: CASSVTSARGNEQFF. The CDR3 DNA reads as TGTGCCAGCAGCGTTACCTCAGCGCGGGGGAATGAGCAGTTCTTC.

This clonotype has ten or more counts. This sequence joins TRBV11-2 and TRBJ2-7; weak D call: TRBD1 (6 bases). With 3 bases removed from V and 4 bases from J, the gap between germline ends came to 7 bases. The CDR3 covers 12 residues. Germline V CDR1 and CDR2: SGHAT, FQNNGV. The CDR3: CASSFTGYEQYF. CDR3 sequence (DNA): TGTGCCAGCAGCTTTACAGGGTACGAGCAGTACTTC.

Ten or more counts support this clonotype. This chain joins TRBV6-2 or TRBV6-3 and TRBJ2-7, with TRBD2 matching over 12 bases. CDR3 size: 17 residues. V shed 0 bases, J shed 3 bases, and the junction held 6 bases outside the gene matches. Germline V CDR1 and CDR2: MNHEY, SVGEGT. The CDR3 region has the DNA TGTGCCAGCAGTTACTCGCCCGGACTAGCGGGGAGCTACGAGCAGTACTTC. Translating gives CASSYSPGLAGSYEQYF.

This clonotype was observed at least ten times. This sequence joins TRBV19 and TRBJ1-1; 7 nucleotides align to TRBD1. The CDR3 runs to 13 residues. After removal of 3 bases from V and 11 bases from J, the junction contained 9 bases not matched to a gene. In germline, CDR1 is LNHDA, CDR2 SQIVND (reference sequence). CDR3 DNA: TGTGCCAGTAGTATCAATTTCGGACAGGCGGCTTTCTTT. Protein sequence: CASSINFGQAAFF.

V usage is TRBV6-2 or TRBV6-3 and J usage is TRBJ2-1, with no clear D. Germline CDR1 reads MNHEY; CDR2 reads SVGEGT. The CDR3 loop spans 12 amino acids. V shed 6 bases and J shed 8 bases, with 11 bases lying between them. DNA of the CDR3: TGTGCCAGCAGCCCAGGATGGGATGAGCAGTTCTTC. Translated, it gives CASSPGWDEQFF.

Note on this clonotype: An end of the junction differs from the germline gene, which may be a read error. The chain employs TRBV11-2 and TRBJ1-5; 7 nucleotides match TRBD1. This CDR3 contains 12 residues. From germline, CDR1 is SGHAT and CDR2 FQNNGV. This chain's CDR3 is CASSTGAQPQHF. The CDR3 coding sequence is TGTGCCAGCAGCACAGGGGCGCAGCCTCAGCATTTT.

This clonotype occurred many times. The chain recombines TRBV3-1 with TRBJ2-3, with D unresolved. V was clipped by 4 bases and J by 6 bases, with 14 bases between them. The length of the CDR3 is 14 residues. Germline lookup yields CDR1 LGHDT and CDR2 YNNKEL (reference sequence). CDR3: CASSPSLGMDTQYF. CDR3 sequence (DNA): TGTGCCAGCAGCCCCTCATTGGGGATGGATACGCAGTATTTT.

Ten or more counts support this clonotype. The V call is TRBV20-1, the J call TRBJ1-5, with unresolved D. The CDR3 covers 15 residues. V lost 0 bases and J lost 3, with 12 bases in between. From germline, CDR1 is DFQATT and CDR2 SNEGSKA (reference sequence). CDR3 bases: TGCAGTGCTAGAGATATGATTGGTTCCAATCAGCCCCAGCATTTT. Amino acid sequence: CSARDMIGSNQPQHF.

This chain links TRBV25-1 with TRBJ2-3, with D possibly TRBD1 on 6 matching bases. Germline V gives CDR1 MGHDK, CDR2 SYGVNS. Trimming removed 3 bases from V and 6 bases from J, with 19 bases in between. CDR3 length equals 16 residues. The CDR3 is CASSDPLGPTGDTQYF. Written as DNA, the CDR3 is TGTGCCAGCAGTGACCCTCTGGGCCCCACAGGGGATACGCAGTATTTT. The variable domain in full, completed from reference TRBV25-1 and TRBJ2-3, reads EADIYQTPRYLVIGTGKKITLECSQTMGHDKMYWYQQDPGMELHLIHYSYGVNSTEKGDLSSESTVSRIRTEHFPLTLESARPSHTSQYLCASSDPLGPTGDTQYFGPGTRLTVL.

This clonotype counts as medium-sized. The J gene is TRBJ1-1, the V gene TRBV7-9; the D is unclear. V was shortened by 1 base and J by 1 base, with 7 bases between the two germline ends. The CDR3 sequence is 14 residues long. The V gene's germline CDR1 is SEHNR and CDR2 FQNEAQ (reference sequence). CDR3 protein: CASSLDGTNTEAFF. The DNA for the CDR3 is TGTGCCAGCAGCTTAGACGGAACGAACACTGAAGCTTTCTTT.

This clonotype came up many times. The rearrangement joins TRBV6-1 to TRBJ1-1, with D unclear. The V gene's germline CDR1 is MNHNS and CDR2 SASEGT. This CDR3 is built from 14 residues. V lost 8 bases, J lost 0 bases, and 13 bases lay in between. The CDR3 sequence is CASGGKGMNTEAFF. CDR3 DNA: TGTGCCAGCGGCGGGAAGGGAATGAACACTGAAGCTTTCTTT.

This clonotype has ten or more counts. The chain couples TRBV7-6 to TRBJ2-2; D remains ambiguous. Germline lookup yields CDR1 SGHVS and CDR2 FNYEAQ. Trimming pared 5 bases from V and 4 bases from J, leaving 11 bases between. CDR3 length: 14 residues. The DNA of the CDR3 is TGTGCCAGCAGCGCCCGACATGGCACCGGGGAGCTGTTTTTT. It codes for CASSARHGTGELFF.

This clonotype occurred many times. The rearrangement uses TRBV14 and TRBJ2-3; D remains unclear. V was clipped by 4 bases and J by 2 bases, with 13 bases between them. Germline values: CDR1 SGHDN, CDR2 FVKESK. CDR3 length equals 15 residues. The CDR3 loop is CASSRQVQITDTQYF. The DNA of the CDR3 is TGTGCCAGCAGCCGGCAGGTCCAAATCACAGATACGCAGTATTTT.

This clonotype was counted ten times or more. This chain connects TRBV29-1 to TRBJ2-7; weak D call: TRBD2 (5 bases). The CDR3 spans 13 residues. V was cut by 6 bases and J by 4 bases, with 16 bases left in between. CDR1 and CDR2 from the germline V gene are SQVTM and ANQGSEA. The CDR3 spells CSVWTPQNYEQYF. The CDR3, as DNA: TGCAGCGTATGGACTCCACAAAATTACGAGCAGTACTTC.

This clonotype was detected many times. The chain links TRBV6-5 to TRBJ1-6, with 7 bases matching TRBD1. This CDR3 is built from 16 residues. V lost 6 bases, J lost 10 bases, and 15 bases stayed unmatched. Germline lookup yields CDR1 MNHEY and CDR2 SVGAGI. The CDR3 region has the DNA TGTGCCAGCAGCCTCTCGACGACAGGGAAAGGATCACCCCTCCACTTT. It is translated as CASSLSTTGKGSPLHF.

Many counts were recorded for this clonotype. J is TRBJ2-7 and V is TRBV20-1; 10 positions match TRBD1. The germline CDR1 and CDR2 sequences are DFQATT and SNEGSKA (reference sequence). The CDR3 length is 12 residues. CDR3 in amino acids: CSLTGTGDEQYF. CDR3 nucleotide sequence: TGCAGCTTAACCGGGACAGGGGACGAGCAGTACTTC.

This clonotype came up many times. V gene TRBV2 combines with J gene TRBJ2-5, with 8 bases that match TRBD2. CDR3 size: 14 residues. Germline lookup yields CDR1 SNHLY and CDR2 FYNNEI. V was clipped by 6 bases and J by 3 bases; unmatched bases: 6. CDR3 nucleotides: TGTGCCAGCAGCTGGACTAGCCCAGAAGAGACCCAGTACTTC. Encoded protein: CASSWTSPEETQYF.

Many counts were recorded for this clonotype. The V gene is TRBV29-1, the J gene TRBJ2-3, with D possibly TRBD1 on 6 matching bases. There are 14 residues in the CDR3. The germline V and J ends were trimmed by 8 bases and 0 bases, with 15 bases remaining between them. Germline values: CDR1 SQVTM, CDR2 ANQGSEA. For the CDR3, the DNA is TGCAGCACCCGAAGGACAGATAGCACAGATACGCAGTATTTT. Protein: CSTRRTDSTDTQYF.

This clonotype was seen at least ten times. This chain connects TRBV3-1 to TRBJ2-1, with D maybe TRBD2 (5 bases). V dropped 1 base and J dropped 9 bases, with 13 bases sitting between them. The CDR3 extends over 14 amino acids. CDR1 is LGHDT, CDR2 YNNKEL, per germline (reference sequence). The CDR3 loop reads CASSQGRLPGEQFF. CDR3 coding DNA: TGTGCCAGCAGCCAAGGTCGACTACCTGGTGAGCAGTTCTTC.